These 27 T cell receptor beta chains originate from one sample sequenced in a study of technical replicates of blood from several donors. Profiled with immunoSEQ multiplex PCR; TCRdb holds only in-frame clones, not every one. The table lists 56,000 or so clones, around 96% of them singletons. The sequenced material came from PBMCs. These receptors were taken from a human donor in good health. Some clones in this sample may be carry-over from other donors' samples.

The rearrangement joins TRBV30 to TRBJ1-2, with 8 positions matching TRBD1. Germline V lookup: CDR1 GTSNPN, CDR2 SVGIG (reference sequence). V was clipped by 4 bases and J by 6 bases; unmatched bases: 7. This CDR3 spans 13 amino acids. For the CDR3, the DNA is TGTGCCTGGACATCAGGGGGCGTAGATGGCTACACCTTC. It yields the protein CAWTSGGVDGYTF.

The V gene is TRBV5-6, the J gene TRBJ1-2; TRBD1 aligns across 8 bases. The CDR3 is made up of 13 amino acids. CDR1 SGHDT and CDR2 YYEEEE come from the germline V gene. With V trimmed by 4 bases and J by 4 bases, 3 bases remained unmatched. The CDR3 sequence: CASSPGQAYGYTF. As DNA, the CDR3 is TGTGCCAGCAGCCCGGGACAGGCCTATGGCTACACCTTC.

The CDR3 region is CASSPTLTPGYEQYF. DNA for the CDR3: TGTGCCAGCAGCCCCACCCTCACCCCGGGGTACGAGCAGTACTTC. This rearrangement joins TRBV7-7 to TRBJ2-7; possible D gene TRBD2, 5 bases. Germline CDR1 is SSHAT and CDR2 is FNYEAQ (reference sequence). V lost 5 bases and J 4 bases, leaving 18 bases between the germline ends. This CDR3 has 15 residues.

The chain carries TRBV6-6 and TRBJ2-5, with TRBD2 matching 7 bases. CDR3 length: 16 residues. J lost 3 bases, V lost 4 bases, and 11 bases had no gene match. Germline V CDR1 and CDR2: MNHNY, SVGAGI (reference sequence). The CDR3 sequence is CASSSFHGLAEETQYF. In nucleotides, the CDR3 is TGTGCCAGCAGTTCCTTCCACGGGCTAGCGGAAGAGACCCAGTACTTC.

Notes on this clone: Within the sample, other DNA sequences also encode this same CDR3. The J gene is TRBJ1-5, the V gene TRBV9, with no clear D. CDR1 and CDR2 from the germline V gene are SGDLS and YYNGEE. Trimming left V 0 bases short and J 3 bases short, with 4 bases between. This CDR3 contains 13 residues. CDR3 DNA: TGTGCCAGCAGCGTAGACATCAATCAGCCCCAGCATTTT. Protein product: CASSVDINQPQHF. Complete variable domain (other parts from reference TRBV9 and TRBJ1-5): DSGVTQTPKHLITATGQRVTLRCSPRSGDLSVYWYQQSLDQGLQFLIQYYNGEERAKGNILERFSAQQFPDLHSELNLSSLELGDSALYFCASSVDINQPQHFGDGTRLSIL.

The chain couples TRBV4-2 to TRBJ2-5, with TRBD2 identical over 10 bases. Trimming took 1 base from V and 1 from J; bases not matched to a gene: 6. CDR3 length: 17 residues. CDR1 and CDR2 (germline): LGHNA, YNFKEQ. The CDR3: CASSQVQAGGIQETQYF. DNA for the CDR3: TGTGCCAGCAGCCAAGTCCAAGCGGGGGGGATCCAAGAGACCCAGTACTTC.

The sample holds one count of this clone. The CDR3 DNA reads as TGTGCCAGCAGCTTAGGTTCGAGGGTTCTTGGCTACACCTTC. Translating gives CASSLGSRVLGYTF. The chain recombines TRBV11-3 with TRBJ1-2; D gene uncertain. The CDR3 has 14 residues. Looked up from germline, CDR1 is SGHNT and CDR2 is YENEEA. V dropped 1 base and J dropped 7 bases, with 13 bases sitting between them.

The V gene is TRBV29-1, the J gene TRBJ1-1; D not certain. Germline V gives CDR1 SQVTM, CDR2 ANQGSEA. The CDR3 contains 11 residues. The germline V and J ends were trimmed by 5 bases and 2 bases, with 6 bases remaining between them. In nucleotides, the CDR3 is TGCAGCGTTCTCGTTAACACTGAAGCTTTCTTT. Translated, it gives CSVLVNTEAFF.

The chain combines TRBV5-6 with TRBJ2-5; D perhaps matches TRBD1 (6 bases). V was clipped by 4 bases and J by 3 bases, with 10 bases between them. Per the germline V gene, CDR1 is SGHDT and CDR2 is YYEEEE. This CDR3 is built from 13 residues. For the CDR3, the DNA is TGTGCCAGCAGCAGGGGGTTCGAAGAGACCCAGTACTTC. Amino acid sequence: CASSRGFEETQYF.

The V and J genes are TRBV4-2 and TRBJ2-7, with D unresolved. CDR3 length: 13 amino acids. Germline V gives CDR1 LGHNA, CDR2 YNFKEQ. The V and J ends lost 1 base and 2 bases respectively, with 6 bases between them. This chain's CDR3 is CASSQGLAYEQYF. In nucleotides, the CDR3 is TGTGCCAGCAGCCAAGGGTTAGCCTACGAGCAGTACTTC.

This clone showed up just once. The J gene is TRBJ2-5, the V gene TRBV7-2, with 11 bases lining up with TRBD1. The V segment lost 3 bases and the J segment 7 bases; nucleotides outside the gene matches: 7. In germline, CDR1 is SGHTA, CDR2 FQGNSA. The CDR3 contains 15 residues. The CDR3 is CASSLGTGGIGTQYF. The CDR3, as DNA: TGTGCCAGCAGCTTGGGGACAGGGGGGATTGGGACCCAGTACTTC.

This clone was seen a single time. CDR3 region: CASTPRTSGTSTDTQYF. CDR3 nucleotides: TGTGCCAGCACTCCTAGGACTAGCGGAACTAGCACAGATACGCAGTATTTT. V usage is TRBV27 and J usage is TRBJ2-3, with 10 bases fitting TRBD2. Germline V gene data show CDR1 as MNHEY and CDR2 as SMNVEV (reference sequence). The J segment lost 0 bases and the V segment lost 7 bases, leaving 10 bases of the junction unmatched. The CDR3 sequence is 17 residues long.

The chain combines TRBV2 with TRBJ2-1; 11 positions agree with TRBD2. The CDR3 extends over 15 amino acids. Unmatched junction bases numbered 11, after V lost 6 bases and J lost 10 bases. CDR1 SNHLY and CDR2 FYNNEI come from the germline V gene. CDR3 residues: CASSRIAGGSWEQFF. As DNA, the CDR3 is TGTGCCAGCAGCAGGATAGCGGGGGGGAGCTGGGAGCAGTTCTTC.

This rearrangement joins TRBV7-9 to TRBJ1-1, with TRBD1 identical over 9 bases. The CDR3 spans 16 residues. Germline CDR1 reads SEHNR; CDR2 reads FQNEAQ (reference sequence). Trimming took 5 bases from V and 5 from J; bases not matched to a gene: 12. The CDR3 DNA is TGTGCCAGCAGCCCTGGGACAGGGACGTACGATACTGAAGCTTTCTTT. Residues: CASSPGTGTYDTEAFF.

This clone appeared a single time. The chain uses TRBV30 and TRBJ1-2, with a weak D call TRBD1 (6 bases). This CDR3 is 14 amino acids long. The V and J ends lost 0 bases and 8 bases respectively, with 16 bases between them. Germline V gene sequence: CDR1 GTSNPN, CDR2 SVGIG (reference sequence). The CDR3: CAWSVGQGRGGYTF. The CDR3, as DNA: TGTGCCTGGAGTGTGGGTCAGGGGAGGGGCGGCTACACCTTC. The entire variable domain, with the rest obtained from reference TRBV30 and TRBJ1-2, is as follows: SQTIHQWPATLVQPVGSPLSLECTVEGTSNPNLYWYRQAAGRGLQLLFYSVGIGQISSEVPQNLSASRPQDRQFILSSKKLLLSDSGFYLCAWSVGQGRGGYTFGSGTRLTVV.

The gene calls are TRBV7-8 and TRBJ1-4; D call uncertain. The germline V and J ends were trimmed by 5 bases and 3 bases, with 13 bases remaining between them. Germline V gene lookup returns CDR1 SGHVS and CDR2 FQNEAQ. The CDR3 is 15 residues long. The chain's CDR3 is CASSPDPLANEKLFF. CDR3 DNA: TGTGCCAGCAGCCCCGACCCACTAGCTAATGAAAAACTGTTTTTT.

V usage is TRBV7-2 and J usage is TRBJ2-7; 11 bases agree with TRBD2. The CDR3 covers 16 residues. Germline loops: CDR1 SGHTA, CDR2 FQGNSA. V lost 1 base, J lost 0 bases, and 2 bases stayed unmatched. CDR3 region: CASSLGGLAASYEQYF. The DNA of the CDR3 is TGTGCCAGCAGCTTAGGGGGACTAGCGGCCTCCTACGAGCAGTACTTC.

The V call is TRBV5-6, the J call TRBJ2-5; 8 bases are a match to TRBD2. Per germline, CDR1 SGHDT and CDR2 YYEEEE. V lost 1 base and J lost 4; bases outside the gene matches: 3. CDR3 length: 14 amino acids. Here the CDR3 DNA reads TGTGCCAGCAGCTTGTACGGGAGGGGAGAGACCCAGTACTTC. Translating it yields CASSLYGRGETQYF.

This chain joins TRBV14 and TRBJ1-6; no firm D call. The germline CDR1 and CDR2 sequences are SGHDN and FVKESK. The CDR3 loop spans 12 amino acids. Trimming took 1 base from V and 11 from J, leaving 6 bases between them. The CDR3, as DNA: TGTGCCAGCAGCCAAGGGAGGGCACCCCTCCACTTT. It translates to CASSQGRAPLHF.

The chain employs TRBV7-3 and TRBJ1-1; 9 bases fit TRBD1. The CDR3 runs 14 residues. The germline V gene has CDR1 SGHTA and CDR2 FQGTGA. Unmatched junction bases numbered 5, after V lost 5 bases and J lost 4 bases. DNA for the CDR3: TGTGCCAGCAGCCAAGGACAGGGGACCACTGAAGCTTTCTTT. Its protein is CASSQGQGTTEAFF.

V is TRBV2 and J is TRBJ1-6, with D maybe TRBD1 (6 bases). Germline assignment: CDR1 SNHLY and CDR2 FYNNEI. V lost 1 base and J lost 14, with 15 bases in between. The CDR3 has 14 amino acids. CDR3 coding DNA: TGTGCCAGCAGTGAAGAAGGGGGAATTGTAGCCCTCCACTTT. Amino acid sequence: CASSEEGGIVALHF.

The gene calls are TRBV29-1 and TRBJ2-5, with 7 bases aligning to TRBD1. Germline trimming cut 3 bases from V and 0 bases from J; bases unmatched to any gene: 10. The CDR3 is 16 residues long. CDR1 is SQVTM, CDR2 ANQGSEA, per germline. CDR3 sequence (DNA): TGCAGCGTTGATGGTCGACAGGGTTGGTACCAAGAGACCCAGTACTTC. Translating it yields CSVDGRQGWYQETQYF.

This chain's CDR3 is CASSLGLAGTYEQYF. DNA of the CDR3: TGTGCCAGCAGCTTAGGACTAGCGGGGACTTACGAGCAGTACTTC. The chain joins TRBV9 to TRBJ2-7; 12 bases are shared with TRBD2. V trimming: 4 bases; J trimming: 4 bases; junction bases outside the gene matches: 6. Per the germline V gene, CDR1 is SGDLS and CDR2 is YYNGEE. CDR3 length equals 15 residues.

The rearrangement uses TRBV18 and TRBJ1-1, with 8 nucleotides matching TRBD1. The CDR3 runs to 13 residues. Trimming removed 3 bases from V and 5 bases from J; junction bases left unmatched: 2. Germline CDR1 KGHSH, CDR2 LQKENI. CDR3 sequence reads: CASSPDRGTEAFF. CDR3 nucleotides: TGTGCCAGCTCACCCGACAGGGGAACTGAAGCTTTCTTT.

The V gene is TRBV5-1, the J gene TRBJ2-2; weak D call: TRBD1 (5 bases). This CDR3 comprises 14 residues. Trimming removed 0 bases at V and 3 bases at J, with 6 bases between. The germline V gene has CDR1 SGHRS and CDR2 YFSETQ. The DNA for the CDR3 is TGCGCCAGCAGCTTGGAGGGGTACACCGGGGAGCTGTTTTTT. This sequence encodes CASSLEGYTGELFF.

The chain is built from TRBV6-1 and TRBJ2-3, with 8 bases identical to TRBD2. Germline CDR1 and CDR2: MNHNS and SASEGT. The CDR3 runs to 14 residues. J was trimmed by 4 bases and V by 6 bases; bases with no gene match: 6. The CDR3 DNA is TGTGCCAGCAGGTCGAGCGGGAGACCAGATACGCAGTATTTT. Encoded protein: CASRSSGRPDTQYF.

This clone is a singleton in its sample. The chain has TRBV11-2 and TRBJ1-1, with TRBD1 as a possible D gene (5 bases). Looked up from germline, CDR1 is SGHAT and CDR2 is FQNNGV. V was shortened by 2 bases and J by 5 bases, with 12 bases between the two germline ends. The CDR3 extends over 14 amino acids. The CDR3 here is CASSLSNRGTEAFF. The DNA of the CDR3 is TGTGCCAGCAGCTTATCCAACCGGGGGACTGAAGCTTTCTTT. The variable domain in full, with the rest retrieved from reference TRBV11-2 and TRBJ1-1, is EAGVAQSPRYKIIEKRQSVAFWCNPISGHATLYWYQQILGQGPKLLIQFQNNGVVDDSQLPKDRFSAERLKGVDSTLKIQPAKLEDSAVYLCASSLSNRGTEAFFGQGTRLTVV.